This paragraph covers one T cell receptor (beta chain) sequence. Its antigen has not been determined. The data were obtained in a study of T cells expressing NK-cell markers (dated by TCRdb to 2018 to 2021). Looking at the study overall: Fewer than ten donors provided sorted CD3+CD56+NKG2C+, CD3+CD56+NKG2C- and CD3+CD56-NKG2C+ T-cell subsets, whose TCR beta-chain repertoires were profiled. Of the eight sequenced donors, seven were found to be HCMV-seropositive and one was found to be HCMV-seronegative. Randomly selected healthy volunteers, three men and five women, were used as the eight sequenced donors. The libraries were sequenced on Illumina HiSeq 2000/2500, MiSeq or NextSeq, producing 2 x 150 bp reads. The study at large found these results: In several donors, the dominant CD3+CD56+NKG2C+ clonotypes were found to rank among the top 10 CD8+ clonotypes and to make up 1.0-7.0% of CD8+ T cells. It remained unclear whether the expanded NKG2C-expressing T cell clones were specific for HCMV antigens. Those dominant clonotypes were again the most abundant among CD3+CD56-NKG2C+ cells in a handful of donors, at roughly 28.3-60.1%.

From a lookup of the germline V gene, CDR1 and CDR2 are SQVTM and ANQGSEA. From the cysteine through the phenylalanine, the CDR3 covers 16 amino acids. DNA for this receptor is not on file. TCRdb shows the sequencer as Illumina HiSeq 2000. 5'RACE template switching, by which a universal primer site and unique molecular identifiers were added, was used to make TCR beta cDNA libraries. cDNA synthesis was primed from the TCR beta constant segment and was followed by two successive PCR amplification steps. Regarding the original processing steps: MIGEC was used to demultiplex reads and group reads by UMI, and MiTCR was used to assemble and quantify clonotypes. To exclude erroneous sequences, only TCR cDNA sequences supported by at least two reads were retained. Downstream repertoire analysis used the tcR package, and clonotypes were matched across fractions by CDR3 nucleotide sequence plus V segment. VDJmatch was used to annotate antigen specificity against VDJdb, with one amino acid substitution allowed in CDR3. TCRdb reprocessed the sequencing reads and holds a single record per CDR3 protein sequence, with no DNA. TCRdb, rather than the study authors, made the V and J calls. The sample table on file contains about 370,000 distinct CDR3 sequences. Of the sample, roughly 10% is held by the ten largest clones.

To determine HCMV serostatus, a commercial ELISA kit was used to detect HCMV-specific IgG in serum. Ficoll density gradient centrifugation was used to isolate peripheral blood mononuclear cells from blood. This clonotype originated in a woman between 45 and 65 years old in good health. Donor details come from another sample of the same person, matched by shared clones. The V and J segments used are TRBV29-1 and TRBJ2-5; the TCRdb D gene call, TRBD2, has no DNA to confirm it. Sequenced sample: blood T cells: a sorted CD56 or NKG2C T cell subset, CD4+ or CD8+ T cells, or bulk PBMC T cells (not recorded which). CDR3 region: CSVAKHAGLAPGTQYF.